A selection of T cell receptor beta chains follows, all from one sample in a study of cytomegalovirus exposure and HLA in healthy donors. Profiling relied on immunoSEQ multiplex PCR, and the TCRdb table lists in-frame clones only, not all of them. The sample consists of 200,000 or so clones, around 80% of them appearing once. The sequenced sample was PBMCs. The receptors were gathered from a boy younger than 10 in good health and CMV-seronegative. The CDR3 runs from the conserved cysteine through the conserved F or W. The D gene is left open where the match is weak. Not every row has a clone size; where given, it reads once, few, many or a size class.

-	TRBJ2-1	-	TRBV11-3	TGTGCCAGCAGCTTAACCCAAATAGCGGATGAGCAGTTCTTC	CASSLTQIADEQFF
-	TRBJ1-1	-	TRBV18	TGTGCCAGCTCACGGGCAGAAGGGAACACTGAAGCTTTCTTT	CASSRAEGNTEAFF
few	TRBJ1-1	-	TRBV29-1	TGCAGCGTCACGGTGAACACTGAAGCTTTCTTT	CSVTVNTEAFF
-	TRBJ2-7	-	TRBV2	TGTGCCAGCAGTTTAGACACCTCCTACGAGCAGTACTTC	CASSLDTSYEQYF
-	TRBJ2-5	TRBD2	TRBV5-8	TGTGCCAGCAGCCTGTATACGGGACTACCAGAGACCCAGTACTTC	CASSLYTGLPETQYF
-	TRBJ2-3	TRBD1	TRBV5-1	TGCGCCAGCAGCCCCGGACAGGCCGCAGATACGCAGTATTTT	CASSPGQAADTQYF
-	TRBJ1-1	TRBD1	TRBV6-1	TGTGCCAGCAGACGGGACAGCCAGATTGACACTGAAGCTTTCTTT	CASRRDSQIDTEAFF
-	TRBJ1-2	-	TRBV2	TGTGCCAGCACTGGGGGGGTCAACTATGGCTACACCTTC	CASTGGVNYGYTF
-	TRBJ2-1	TRBD1	TRBV6-5	TGTGCCAGCAGTTATACTCCAGGGGGCCCAGCTGAGCAGTTCTTC	CASSYTPGGPAEQFF
-	TRBJ2-5	-	TRBV5-1	TGCGCCAGCAGCTCTTGGCGGGGGCTGGACAGGGAAGAGACCCAGTACTTC	CASSSWRGLDREETQYF
-	TRBJ2-3	TRBD2	TRBV7-3	TGTGCCAGCAGCTCAAGCGGGGCCACAGATACGCAGTATTTT	CASSSSGATDTQYF
-	TRBJ1-1	-	TRBV5-1	TGCGCCAGCAGCTGGGCCGGGGACACTGAAGCTTTCTTT	CASSWAGDTEAFF
-	TRBJ2-3	-	TRBV27	TGTGCCAGCAGTTTCCTACGGCCTCTCGTAGCGGCCCTAAGCCTTAGCACAGATACGCAGTATTTT	CASSFLRPLVAALSLSTDTQYF
-	TRBJ2-7	-	TRBV27	TGTGCCAGCAGCCTGACGGGGTTCTCCTACGAGCAGTACTTC	CASSLTGFSYEQYF
-	TRBJ1-5	-	TRBV30	TGTGCCTGGCAGCCGGGACACCTTAGCAATCAGCCCCAGCATTTT	CAWQPGHLSNQPQHF
-	TRBJ1-1	-	TRBV6-1	TGTGCCAGCAGTCGGGACAAGAACACTGAAGCTTTCTTT	CASSRDKNTEAFF